Given below is one TCR beta chain in context. Its specificity is not known. V lost 4 bases to trimming and J lost 2 bases, with 11 bases between them. From germline, CDR1 is SGHRS and CDR2 YFSETQ. The CDR3 is 14 residues long. The record originates from a study of T cell responses to AZD1222 COVID-19 vaccine. The method was immunoSEQ multiplex PCR; TCRdb's version includes in-frame clones alone and lacks a portion of them. The table shows about 140,000 clones, with approximately 92% occurring only once. Study-level results: Spike-specific TCRs gained breadth and depth after people received two AZD1222 doses. Regions 160-218 and 743-854 held dominance among vaccine-associated CD4 TCRs, which spanned spike. Among the donors, most were white British and more were female, and clonal diversity was possibly underestimated.

This clonotype was obtained from an adult in good health. Sequencing used peripheral blood, obtained on day 0 of AZD1222 vaccination. The gene calls are TRBV5-1 and TRBJ2-3; D gene ambiguous. The chain's CDR3 is CASSQVIATDTQYF. CDR3 nucleotide sequence: TGCGCCAGCAGCCAAGTCATAGCCACAGATACGCAGTATTTT.